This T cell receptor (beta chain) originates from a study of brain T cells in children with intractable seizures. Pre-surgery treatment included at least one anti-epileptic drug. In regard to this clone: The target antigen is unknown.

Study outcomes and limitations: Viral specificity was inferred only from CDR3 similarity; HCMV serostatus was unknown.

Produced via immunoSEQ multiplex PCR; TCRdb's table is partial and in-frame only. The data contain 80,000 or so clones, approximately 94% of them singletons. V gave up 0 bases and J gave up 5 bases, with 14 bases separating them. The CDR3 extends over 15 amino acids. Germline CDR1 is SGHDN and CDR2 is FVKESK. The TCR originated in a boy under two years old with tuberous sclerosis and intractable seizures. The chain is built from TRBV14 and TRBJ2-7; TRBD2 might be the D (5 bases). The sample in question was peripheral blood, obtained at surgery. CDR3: CASSQEVSGLDEQYF. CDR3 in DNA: TGTGCCAGCAGCCAAGAAGTTTCCGGACTGGACGAGCAGTACTTC. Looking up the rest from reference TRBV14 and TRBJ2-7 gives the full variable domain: EAGVTQFPSHSVIEKGQTVTLRCDPISGHDNLYWYRRVMGKEIKFLLHFVKESKQDESGMPNNRFLAERTGGTYSTLKVQPAELEDSGVYFCASSQEVSGLDEQYFGPGTRLTVT.